This TCR beta chain appears in the sequencing data of a study of control samples from healthy donors and cancer patients. Sequencing used immunoSEQ multiplex PCR; TCRdb keeps in-frame clones, though not all of them. The sample holds about 86,000 clones; 93% are singletons and the top ten take approximately 1.5%. This clone was seen only a few times. Germline assignment: CDR1 LGHNT and CDR2 FRNRAP. V gave up 3 bases and J gave up 3 bases, with 10 bases separating them. CDR3 length equals 14 residues. The TCR originated in a woman in her twenties or thirties in good health. This chain joins TRBV12-5 and TRBJ2-3; D possibly corresponds to TRBD2 (5 bases). The sequenced material came from blood. The CDR3 DNA reads as TGTGCTAGTGGTTTCGGACTGGGTACAGATACGCAGTATTTT. It is translated as CASGFGLGTDTQYF.